Included here is one T cell receptor beta chain sequence, with context. Antigen specificity is unknown. The CDR3 has 10 amino acids. Germline CDR1 and CDR2: SGHNT and YYREEE (reference sequence). V was shortened by 8 bases and J by 7 bases, with 9 bases between the two germline ends. Treatment of the sample: oral pan-JAK inhibitor, 5-10 mg twice daily. Researchers gathered lesional scalp punch biopsies and peripheral blood from patients with alopecia areata. This specimen belongs to a study of CD8+ T cells in alopecia areata. General observations from the study: Many expanded lesional clones persisted in scalp and blood during tofacitinib. Only a single nonresponder existed, so baseline CD8+ expansion links stay unclear. Tofacitinib yielded significantly lower scalp clonality and fewer expanded CD8+ clones among the top 100.

It was cDNA, reverse transcribed from extracted RNA, that served as the sequencing template. Generated by immunoSEQ multiplex PCR, the TCRdb table keeps only in-frame clones and is missing some. The sample holds about 190,000 clones, roughly 60% seen once. The chain carries TRBV5-4 and TRBJ1-2, with unresolved D. This specimen consisted of CD4+ T cells sorted from blood, obtained at week 24, from a patient treated with tofacitinib. The TCR comes from a human donor with alopecia areata. The CDR3 bases are TGTGCCAGGGGGAAGGGTGGCTACACCTTC. This codes for CARGKGGYTF.